This T cell receptor beta chain comes out of a study of early stage breast cancer tumors. Study details: Of some 15 invasive breast tumors, about a dozen were hormone receptor-positive, HER2-negative. Findings of the study overall: Compared with adjacent normal breast tissue, tumors showed roughly 2.4-fold greater T cell density and higher clonality. Blood repertoires resembled normal breast more than tumor. Functional markers like CD4, CD8 and FOXP3 were missed in bulk sequencing.

Sequencing used immunoSEQ multiplex PCR; TCRdb keeps in-frame clones, though not all of them. The sample records 69,000 or so clones, around 80% being singletons. The CDR3 contains 17 residues. Germline loops: CDR1 SGDLS, CDR2 YYNGEE. With 0 bases clipped from V and 6 bases from J, the junction kept 11 bases outside the gene matches. Details on this clone: The antigen is not known.

The chain combines TRBV9 with TRBJ2-3, with 9 positions matching TRBD2. The source of this sequence is a person in their 40s with breast cancer. The sample consisted of blood. The CDR3 region is CASSVDVQRGASDTQYF. CDR3 nucleotides: TGTGCCAGCAGCGTAGATGTGCAGCGGGGGGCTTCGGATACGCAGTATTTT. Full variable domain (missing parts from reference TRBV9 and TRBJ2-3): DSGVTQTPKHLITATGQRVTLRCSPRSGDLSVYWYQQSLDQGLQFLIQYYNGEERAKGNILERFSAQQFPDLHSELNLSSLELGDSALYFCASSVDVQRGASDTQYFGPGTRLTVL.